Following are 23 T cell receptor beta chains from one sample sequenced in a study of shared clonotypes between healthy human individuals. Sequencing was performed with immunoSEQ multiplex PCR; in TCRdb, only in-frame clones are kept and a portion is missing. This table holds hundreds of thousands of clones, about 95% found once. CD45RO negativity and positive selection for CCR7 defined naive CD8 cells, a population that excluded terminally differentiated effector memory CD45RA+ cells. Sequences were obtained from naive CD8+ T cells sorted from blood. The receptors stem from a woman aged 25-40 years in good health.

This CDR3 is CASSLAPSFGYEQYF. Here the CDR3 DNA reads TGTGCCAGCAGCTTAGCGCCTAGTTTTGGCTACGAGCAGTACTTC. The chain links TRBV7-8 to TRBJ2-7; the D is unclear. The CDR3 is 15 residues long. CDR1 is SGHVS, CDR2 FQNEAQ, per germline. Deletions cut 0 bases from V and 3 bases from J, with 12 bases between.

The count of this clone is one. This chain links TRBV19 with TRBJ1-4, with unresolved D. CDR1 and CDR2 from the germline V gene are LNHDA and SQIVND (reference sequence). The CDR3 consists of 16 residues. V lost 0 bases to trimming and J lost 8 bases, with 16 bases between them. The CDR3 sequence: CASSIDFDNLGEKLFF. CDR3 coding DNA: TGTGCCAGTAGTATAGATTTCGACAACCTGGGCGAAAAACTGTTTTTT.

The rearrangement joins TRBV29-1 to TRBJ2-6, with unresolved D. In germline, CDR1 is SQVTM, CDR2 ANQGSEA. The CDR3 totals 15 residues. Trimming took 7 bases from V and 0 from J, leaving 13 bases between them. The CDR3 region has the DNA TGCAGCGCTTATGACGGGTTCTCTGGGGCCAACGTCCTGACTTTC. Protein product: CSAYDGFSGANVLTF.

The V gene is TRBV28, the J gene TRBJ2-7; D tentatively fits TRBD1 or TRBD2 (5 bases each). The germline V and J ends were trimmed by 5 bases and 2 bases, with 16 bases remaining between them. The CDR3 runs to 15 residues. CDR1 and CDR2 from the germline V gene are MDHEN and SYDVKM. The CDR3 protein is CASSPGPPSTYEQYF. The DNA for the CDR3 is TGTGCCAGCAGTCCGGGACCCCCGAGCACCTACGAGCAGTACTTC.

The chain recombines TRBV2 with TRBJ2-7; D might be TRBD2 (6 bases). The CDR3 spans 15 residues. Looked up from germline, CDR1 is SNHLY and CDR2 is FYNNEI. V lost 6 bases, J lost 2 bases, and 17 bases lay in between. CDR3 in DNA: TGTGCCAGCAGCCGCAGTAGCGGTAGTACCTACGAGCAGTACTTC. Protein: CASSRSSGSTYEQYF.

J is TRBJ2-1 and V is TRBV7-9; TRBD2 agrees at 7 bases. J was trimmed by 4 bases and V by 1 base; bases with no gene match: 4. Germline V gives CDR1 SEHNR, CDR2 FQNEAQ (reference sequence). The CDR3 extends over 15 amino acids. The CDR3 region has the DNA TGTGCCAGCAGCTTAGTCGCGGGAGCATACAATGAGCAGTTCTTC. Protein sequence: CASSLVAGAYNEQFF.

The V and J genes are TRBV4-1 and TRBJ2-7; 7 bases fit TRBD1. The V and J ends lost 2 bases and 1 base, in that order; junction bases with no gene match: 11. This CDR3 contains 17 residues. From germline, CDR1 is MGHRA and CDR2 YSYEKL. The CDR3 sequence is CASSQRDGRGMSYEQYF. The CDR3 DNA is TGCGCCAGCAGCCAACGGGACGGCAGGGGGATGTCCTACGAGCAGTACTTC.

V gene TRBV5-1 combines with J gene TRBJ1-1; D is undetermined. The CDR3 sequence is 16 residues long. V was shortened by 7 bases and J by 0 bases, with 19 bases between the two germline ends. From germline, CDR1 is SGHRS and CDR2 YFSETQ. The CDR3 is CASSISGGGVNTEAFF. The CDR3 region has the DNA TGCGCCAGCTCTATATCGGGTGGAGGAGTGAACACTGAAGCTTTCTTT.

V is TRBV2 and J is TRBJ2-7, with D unclear. V gave up 4 bases and J gave up 0 bases, with 7 bases separating them. Germline V lookup: CDR1 SNHLY, CDR2 FYNNEI. The CDR3 runs to 13 residues. The chain's CDR3 is CASSGQSSYEQYF. CDR3 nucleotide sequence: TGTGCCAGCAGTGGACAAAGCTCCTACGAGCAGTACTTC.

The chain couples TRBV29-1 to TRBJ2-2; D perhaps matches TRBD1 (6 bases). The CDR3 covers 12 residues. In germline, CDR1 is SQVTM, CDR2 ANQGSEA. Trimming took 3 bases from V and 10 from J, leaving 12 bases between them. The CDR3 bases are TGCAGCGTTGACACAGGGTTTGCGGAGCTGTTTTTT. The encoded protein is CSVDTGFAELFF.

The chain employs TRBV10-2 and TRBJ2-3, with 7 bases fitting TRBD2. V dropped 8 bases and J dropped 0; count of bases not matched to a gene: 8. CDR3 length: 15 residues. The germline V gene encodes CDR1 WSHSY and CDR2 SAAADI. In nucleotides, the CDR3 is TGCGCCAGCGGGGAGGGAGTTTCAAGCACAGATACGCAGTATTTT. Translation: CASGEGVSSTDTQYF.

This chain uses TRBV27 with TRBJ2-7; tentatively, D is TRBD1 (5 bases). V was trimmed by 0 bases and J by 6 bases, leaving 15 bases between them. The CDR3 covers 15 residues. Germline V gene data show CDR1 as MNHEY and CDR2 as SMNVEV (reference sequence). CDR3 bases: TGTGCCAGCAGTTTATCCCCACTAACAGGTTCCGAGCAGTACTTC. It encodes CASSLSPLTGSEQYF.

This clone was found once. The J gene is TRBJ2-5, the V gene TRBV19, with TRBD1 as a possible D gene (7 bases). CDR1 is LNHDA, CDR2 SQIVND, per germline (reference sequence). V lost 4 bases, J lost 4 bases, and 16 bases lay in between. The length of the CDR3 is 15 residues. In DNA form, the CDR3 reads TGTGCCAGTAGTAGAGGAGCAGGGGGAGGAGAGACCCAGTACTTC. Its protein product is CASSRGAGGGETQYF.

V is TRBV11-2 and J is TRBJ1-3; D not resolved. This CDR3 comprises 14 residues. Germline CDR1 reads SGHAT; CDR2 reads FQNNGV. V was trimmed by 3 bases and J by 7 bases, leaving 13 bases between them. The CDR3 DNA reads as TGTGCCAGCAGCTTGGACGGACCTTGGAACACCATATATTTT. Protein product: CASSLDGPWNTIYF.

J is TRBJ1-2 and V is TRBV4-1, with D unresolved. Germline V gene data show CDR1 as MGHRA and CDR2 as YSYEKL. V lost 1 base and J 1 base, leaving 10 bases between the germline ends. The CDR3 runs 15 residues. The CDR3 DNA reads as TGCGCCAGCAGCCAAGTTACACGAGATAACTATGGCTACACCTTC. Translated: CASSQVTRDNYGYTF.

This clone was recorded a few times. V is TRBV11-2 and J is TRBJ1-5; TRBD1 is a possible D gene (6 bases). V was shortened by 5 bases and J by 5 bases, with 10 bases between the two germline ends. Per the germline V gene, CDR1 is SGHAT and CDR2 is FQNNGV. CDR3 length equals 13 residues. The CDR3 bases are TGTGCCAGCAGCCAATCAGGGGATCAGCCCCAGCATTTT. Its protein product is CASSQSGDQPQHF.

This clone was seen a single time. The J gene is TRBJ2-7, the V gene TRBV27; 8 nucleotides line up with TRBD1. CDR3 length: 15 residues. Germline CDR1 MNHEY, CDR2 SMNVEV (reference sequence). J was trimmed by 2 bases and V by 1 base; bases with no gene match: 4. The CDR3, as DNA: TGTGCCAGCAGTTTATTTACAGGGGGAGCCTACGAGCAGTACTTC. This translates into CASSLFTGGAYEQYF.

The CDR3 reads CASSAALAGPNTGELFF. For the CDR3, the DNA is TGCGCCAGCAGCGCAGCTCTAGCGGGGCCCAACACCGGGGAGCTGTTTTTT. The V call is TRBV5-1, the J call TRBJ2-2; 9 nucleotides match TRBD2. Germline lookup yields CDR1 SGHRS and CDR2 YFSETQ. The CDR3 length is 17 residues. V trimming: 4 bases; J trimming: 2 bases; junction bases outside the gene matches: 9.

In this sample, this clone turned up once. The CDR3 region is CASSEIGQNTEAFF. The CDR3, as DNA: TGTGCCAGCAGTGAAATAGGACAGAATACTGAAGCTTTCTTT. V and J are TRBV6-1 and TRBJ1-1; D is perhaps TRBD1 (6 bases). This CDR3 has 14 amino acids. The ends were cut back, 2 bases at V and 5 bases at J, with 12 bases in the middle. CDR1 is MNHNS, CDR2 SASEGT, per germline.

This chain joins TRBV27 and TRBJ2-7, with unresolved D. The CDR3 is 13 residues long. Looked up from germline, CDR1 is MNHEY and CDR2 is SMNVEV (reference sequence). The ends were cut back, 4 bases at V and 3 bases at J, with 10 bases in the middle. CDR3 in amino acids: CASSYTFDYEQYF. CDR3 nucleotides: TGTGCCAGCAGTTACACTTTTGACTACGAGCAGTACTTC.

The J gene is TRBJ1-1, the V gene TRBV13, with D tentatively TRBD1 (5 bases). The CDR3 loop spans 13 amino acids. The ends were cut back, 5 bases at V and 2 bases at J, with 9 bases in the middle. Germline V CDR1 and CDR2: PRHDT, FYEKMQ (reference sequence). The CDR3 DNA is TGTGCCAGCAGCCAGGGCAGCAACACTGAAGCTTTCTTT. It specifies CASSQGSNTEAFF.

The chain links TRBV5-1 to TRBJ2-7; TRBD1 matches at 8 bases. After removal of 4 bases from V and 7 bases from J, the junction contained 7 bases not matched to a gene. Germline CDR1 and CDR2: SGHRS and YFSETQ. The CDR3 contains 13 residues. CDR3 sequence (DNA): TGCGCCAGCAGCGGGAGGACAGGGTTGGAGCAGTACTTC. Protein sequence: CASSGRTGLEQYF.

The rearrangement links TRBV29-1 to TRBJ1-3, with 7 bases lining up with TRBD1. In germline, CDR1 is SQVTM, CDR2 ANQGSEA. V was clipped by 6 bases and J by 0 bases; unmatched bases: 8. CDR3 size: 15 residues. CDR3 DNA sequence: TGCAGCGTCCAGGGGGGCAGGGTCTCTGGAAACACCATATATTTT. Protein: CSVQGGRVSGNTIYF. The full variable domain, rest sourced from reference TRBV29-1 and TRBJ1-3, is SAVISQKPSRDICQRGTSLTIQCQVDSQVTMMFWYRQQPGQSLTLIATANQGSEATYESGFVIDKFPISRPNLTFSTLTVSNMSPEDSSIYLCSVQGGRVSGNTIYFGEGSWLTVV.